Below, 24 T cell receptor beta chains from the same sample are listed, as sequenced in a study of T cells in Graves' hyperthyroidism and ophthalmopathy. Authors of the study amplified TCR beta CDR3 regions from RNA transcripts. In the first-round RT-PCR of the TCR CDR3, the HTBI primer set was used. TCRdb redid the calling of the multiplex PCR reads with MiXCR, one entry per CDR3 protein. The table shows roughly 500,000 distinct CDR3 sequences, with 40% to 55% occurring only once. Sequencing was carried out using peripheral blood or thyroid tissue (not recorded which). The receptors were gathered from an adult woman with Graves' disease, either hyperthyroidism or ophthalmopathy (not recorded which).

The sample holds many counts of this clonotype. The rearrangement joins TRBV5-6 to TRBJ1-1; D is undetermined. CDR1 and CDR2 from the germline V gene are SGHDT and YYEEEE. The CDR3 spans 13 residues. The germline V and J ends were trimmed by 4 bases and 3 bases, with 10 bases remaining between them. The CDR3 nucleotides are TGTGCCAGCAGCACCGGGTCGGACACTGAAGCTTTCTTT. Its translation: CASSTGSDTEAFF.

Note on this clonotype: Without the conserved terminal phenylalanine or tryptophan, this CDR3 likely stems from a read error. The limits of the CDR3 on the DNA are not certain, so only TCRdb's listed CDR3 is given. The chain uses TRBV6-1 and TRBJ1-3. The germline gives CDR1 MNHNS, CDR2 SASEGT. The length of the CDR3 is 9 amino acids, counting both ends. CDR3 sequence reads: CASTKEGRT.

The V call is TRBV7-9, the J call TRBJ2-2; unclear D gene. Deletions cut 0 bases from V and 0 bases from J, with 5 bases between. CDR3 length: 15 residues. Germline assignment: CDR1 SEHNR and CDR2 FQNEAQ (reference sequence). The CDR3 DNA follows: TGTGCCAGCAGCTTAGCGCCTTCGAACACCGGGGAGCTGTTTTTT. Its protein is CASSLAPSNTGELFF. Variable domain in full (rest from reference TRBV7-9 and TRBJ2-2): DTGVSQNPRHKITKRGQNVTFRCDPISEHNRLYWYRQTLGQGPEFLTYFQNEAQLEKSRLLSDRFSAERPKGSFSTLEIQRTEQGDSAMYLCASSLAPSNTGELFFGEGSRLTVL.

This CDR3 is CAISFLRDRAPPEAFF. DNA of the CDR3: TGTGCCATCAGCTTCCTCCGGGACAGGGCCCCCCCTGAAGCTTTCTTT. The V and J genes are TRBV10-3 and TRBJ1-1; TRBD1 matches at 9 bases. The germline V gene encodes CDR1 ENHRY and CDR2 SYGVKD. The J segment lost 6 bases and the V segment lost 6 bases, leaving 14 bases of the junction unmatched. There are 16 residues in the CDR3.

The table lists this clonotype with many counts. This sequence joins TRBV7-8 and TRBJ2-5; 12 positions agree with TRBD2. CDR3 length: 17 residues. CDR1 and CDR2 from the germline V gene are SGHVS and FQNEAQ. Trimming cost V 5 bases and J 3 bases; bases outside gene matches: 10. CDR3 sequence: CASSRATSGSLEETQYF. The CDR3 region has the DNA TGTGCCAGCAGCCGAGCGACTAGCGGGAGTTTGGAAGAGACCCAGTACTTC.

This clonotype was observed many times. The chain is built from TRBV20-1 and TRBJ1-2; 8 positions agree with TRBD1. The germline gives CDR1 DFQATT, CDR2 SNEGSKA (reference sequence). This CDR3 has 14 residues. The trim removed 1 base at V and 4 bases at J, leaving 5 bases unmatched. The CDR3: CSARGQGRTYGYTF. The CDR3 region has the DNA TGCAGTGCTAGAGGACAGGGGAGGACCTATGGCTACACCTTC.

The chain joins TRBV7-9 to TRBJ1-1; D is ambiguous. Germline CDR1 and CDR2: SEHNR and FQNEAQ (reference sequence). With 8 bases removed from V and 3 bases from J, the gap between germline ends came to 10 bases. This CDR3 region has 12 residues. CDR3 in amino acids: CASGVADTEAFF. CDR3 in DNA: TGTGCCAGCGGAGTGGCGGACACTGAAGCTTTCTTT.

This clonotype came up many times. The gene calls are TRBV29-1 and TRBJ1-2; 7 positions agree with TRBD1. Germline loops: CDR1 SQVTM, CDR2 ANQGSEA. V trimming: 8 bases; J trimming: 7 bases; junction bases outside the gene matches: 19. CDR3 length equals 15 residues. The chain's CDR3 is CSLGTPGQPPGGYTF. In nucleotides, the CDR3 is TGCAGCCTTGGGACTCCGGGACAGCCGCCCGGTGGCTACACCTTC. The whole variable domain, filled in from reference TRBV29-1 and TRBJ1-2, reads SAVISQKPSRDICQRGTSLTIQCQVDSQVTMMFWYRQQPGQSLTLIATANQGSEATYESGFVIDKFPISRPNLTFSTLTVSNMSPEDSSIYLCSLGTPGQPPGGYTFGSGTRLTVV.

The count of this clonotype is one. V is TRBV7-3 and J is TRBJ1-2; 7 bases map to TRBD1. Looked up from germline, CDR1 is SGHTA and CDR2 is FQGTGA. The length of the CDR3 is 12 residues. V lost 5 bases to trimming and J lost 7 bases; unmatched junction nucleotides: 4. The CDR3, as DNA: TGTGCCAGCAGCCATGACAGGGTTGGCTACACCTTC. It translates to CASSHDRVGYTF.

The V gene is TRBV7-8, the J gene TRBJ1-5; 12 bases line up with TRBD1. After removal of 2 bases from V and 1 base from J, the junction contained 6 bases not matched to a gene. The CDR3 extends over 18 amino acids. Germline values: CDR1 SGHVS, CDR2 FQNEAQ. The CDR3 DNA is TGTGCCAGCAGCTTATTGGGACAGGGGGCGATCAGCAATCAGCCCCAGCATTTT. It encodes CASSLLGQGAISNQPQHF.

This clonotype has at least ten counts. The chain uses TRBV29-1 and TRBJ1-1, with 7 bases lining up with TRBD1. CDR3 length: 13 amino acids. Looked up from germline, CDR1 is SQVTM and CDR2 is ANQGSEA. V lost 7 bases and J lost 1; bases outside the gene matches: 6. CDR3 coding DNA: TGCAGCGGGGTGGACAGGTCGAACACTGAAGCTTTCTTT. It specifies CSGVDRSNTEAFF. Full variable domain (remainder filled in from reference TRBV29-1 and TRBJ1-1): SAVISQKPSRDICQRGTSLTIQCQVDSQVTMMFWYRQQPGQSLTLIATANQGSEATYESGFVIDKFPISRPNLTFSTLTVSNMSPEDSSIYLCSGVDRSNTEAFFGQGTRLTVV.

This chain connects TRBV25-1 to TRBJ1-4; 7 positions match TRBD1. Germline lookup yields CDR1 MGHDK and CDR2 SYGVNS. V was clipped by 3 bases and J by 8 bases; unmatched bases: 30. The CDR3 spans 22 residues. CDR3 loop: CASSDRQGCPSATAPGKEKLFF. In nucleotides, the CDR3 is TGTGCCAGCAGTGACAGACAGGGCTGCCCTTCTGCCACCGCGCCGGGGAAGGAAAAACTGTTTTTT. The full variable domain, rest sourced from reference TRBV25-1 and TRBJ1-4, is EADIYQTPRYLVIGTGKKITLECSQTMGHDKMYWYQQDPGMELHLIHYSYGVNSTEKGDLSSESTVSRIRTEHFPLTLESARPSHTSQYLCASSDRQGCPSATAPGKEKLFFGSGTQLSVL.

The CDR3 region is CASSSWDRGGLGGETQYF. The DNA of the CDR3 is TGTGCCAGCAGTTCATGGGACAGGGGAGGGCTTGGTGGAGAGACCCAGTACTTC. This chain joins TRBV27 and TRBJ2-5, with 10 bases matching TRBD1. Germline V lookup: CDR1 MNHEY, CDR2 SMNVEV (reference sequence). V shed 4 bases and J 4 bases; nucleotides not matched to a gene: 15. The CDR3 is 18 residues long.

The chain has TRBV14 and TRBJ1-2; D is possibly TRBD1 (5 bases). CDR3 size: 16 residues. With 4 bases removed from V and 3 bases from J, the gap between germline ends came to 18 bases. The V gene's germline CDR1 is SGHDN and CDR2 FVKESK. The CDR3 coding sequence is TGTGCCAGCAGCCGCCCCCGGGGCGGTTTGGACTATGGCTACACCTTC. It yields the protein CASSRPRGGLDYGYTF.

The sample holds many counts of this clonotype. CDR3 DNA: TGCAGTGCTAGGCCTAGCGGGGGCGAGCAGTACTTC. Translating it yields CSARPSGGEQYF. V is TRBV20-1 and J is TRBJ2-7; 10 bases map to TRBD2. V lost 3 bases to trimming and J lost 6 bases; unmatched junction nucleotides: 2. There are 12 residues in the CDR3. Germline-derived CDR1 and CDR2 are DFQATT and SNEGSKA (reference sequence).

This chain connects TRBV10-3 to TRBJ1-1; the match to TRBD1 covers 7 bases. Per germline, CDR1 ENHRY and CDR2 SYGVKD. V dropped 11 bases and J dropped 5; count of bases not matched to a gene: 17. The CDR3 consists of 15 residues. The CDR3 region is CAVQGSRGRGTEAFF. The CDR3 DNA reads as TGTGCCGTCCAAGGAAGTAGGGGGCGCGGGACTGAAGCTTTCTTT.

In this sample, this clonotype turned up many times. This sequence joins TRBV29-1 and TRBJ2-5, with 7 positions matching TRBD1. CDR3 length: 13 amino acids. Trimming removed 4 bases from V and 3 bases from J; junction bases left unmatched: 5. Germline V gives CDR1 SQVTM, CDR2 ANQGSEA. The CDR3 coding sequence is TGCAGCGTTGGCAGGGGGTATGAAGAGACCCAGTACTTC. It translates to CSVGRGYEETQYF.

The chain uses TRBV15 and TRBJ1-6, with TRBD1 identical over 12 bases. V shed 3 bases, J shed 11 bases, and the junction held 17 bases outside the gene matches. The CDR3 has 19 amino acids. Looked up from germline, CDR1 is LNHNV and CDR2 is YYDKDF (reference sequence). The CDR3 DNA sequence: TGTGCCACCAGCAGGCGGACTCCAAGCGGGACAGGGGGCGTTGCACCCCTCCACTTT. Translated: CATSRRTPSGTGGVAPLHF.

Points on this clonotype: The junction shows a germline mismatch at one end, possibly a read error. The chain joins TRBV7-9 to TRBJ2-5; D could derive from TRBD1 or TRBD2 (5 bases each). CDR3 length: 13 amino acids. Germline CDR1 is SEHNR and CDR2 is FQNEAQ (reference sequence). CDR3 amino acids: CASSRGDQGTQYF. Written as DNA, the CDR3 is TGTGCCAGCAGCCGGGGCGACCAAGGGACCCAGTACTTC.

Ten or more counts support this clonotype. The chain joins TRBV7-2 to TRBJ1-2, with TRBD1 identical over 11 bases. Germline CDR1 SGHTA, CDR2 FQGNSA. V dropped 5 bases and J dropped 8; count of bases not matched to a gene: 7. CDR3 length: 14 amino acids. DNA for the CDR3: TGTGCCAGCAGCCTCCGGACAGGGGGCCGCGGCTACACCTTC. It specifies CASSLRTGGRGYTF.

This clonotype was recorded at least ten times. The chain uses TRBV7-9 and TRBJ2-2, with D possibly TRBD1 on 6 matching bases. Germline-derived CDR1 and CDR2 are SEHNR and FQNEAQ (reference sequence). Trimming removed 5 bases at V and 4 bases at J, with 20 bases between. The CDR3 runs 17 residues. The chain's CDR3 is CASSPQTEGVVTGELFF. The CDR3 nucleotides read TGTGCCAGCAGCCCCCAGACAGAGGGGGTTGTCACCGGGGAGCTGTTTTTT.

In its sample, this clonotype was seen a few times. The V and J genes are TRBV7-2 and TRBJ1-4; no reliable D call. Trimming removed 2 bases from V and 7 bases from J, with 17 bases in between. The CDR3 is 16 residues long. Germline V lookup: CDR1 SGHTA, CDR2 FQGNSA. Written as DNA, the CDR3 is TGTGCCAGCAGCTTAAAGTTCGGGAGGGTTGGTGAAAAACTGTTTTTT. It translates to CASSLKFGRVGEKLFF.

Concerning this clonotype: Given a much more abundant clone one base away, this may be a read error. This rearrangement joins TRBV20-1 to TRBJ2-7; 11 positions match TRBD1. Losses at the gene ends were 3 bases for V and 2 bases for J; bases not matched to a gene: 0. CDR1 and CDR2 (germline): DFQATT, SNEGSKA (reference sequence). CDR3 length: 13 residues. CDR3 DNA sequence: TGCAGTGCTAGGGGACAGGGGGCCTACGAGCAGTACTTC. Translated: CSARGQGAYEQYF.

The chain couples TRBV7-9 to TRBJ1-4; D possibly corresponds to TRBD1 (5 bases). The germline V and J ends were trimmed by 5 bases and 5 bases, with 9 bases remaining between them. Germline values: CDR1 SEHNR, CDR2 FQNEAQ (reference sequence). This CDR3 is 13 amino acids long. The DNA of the CDR3 is TGTGCCAGCAGCCGTAGACAGAATGAAAAACTGTTTTTT. Amino acid sequence: CASSRRQNEKLFF.